The 24 T cell receptor beta chains below were found in one sample sequenced in a study of T cells in Graves' hyperthyroidism and ophthalmopathy. It was RNA transcripts that yielded the amplified TCR beta CDR3 regions. HTBI primers drove first-round RT-PCR of the TCR CDR3. In TCRdb, the multiplex PCR reads were re-called with MiXCR into one record per CDR3 protein. The sample has 610,000 or so distinct CDR3 sequences, 40% to 55% seen once; the top ten hold about 8%. The material sequenced was peripheral blood or thyroid tissue (not recorded which). These receptors all come from a young woman with Graves' hyperthyroidism.

This clonotype was detected many times. V is TRBV25-1 and J is TRBJ2-2; 11 nucleotides agree with TRBD2. Unmatched junction bases numbered 4, after V lost 3 bases and J lost 1 base. Germline V lookup: CDR1 MGHDK, CDR2 SYGVNS. This CDR3 has 17 residues. In nucleotides, the CDR3 is TGTGCCAGCAGTGACCCGACTAGCGGGATGAACACCGGGGAGCTGTTTTTT. Translated: CASSDPTSGMNTGELFF.

A word on this clonotype: This may arise from a read error, as a much more abundant clone is one base away. V is TRBV27 and J is TRBJ1-5; D not resolved. This CDR3 comprises 14 residues. CDR1 MNHEY and CDR2 SMNVEV come from the germline V gene (reference sequence). The CDR3 DNA reads as TGTGCCAGCAGTTTATACGTTGGGAATCAGCCCCGGCATTTT. It specifies CASSLYVGNQPRHF.

This chain links TRBV20-1 with TRBJ2-7, with D unclear. The CDR3 is 14 amino acids. CDR1 is DFQATT, CDR2 SNEGSKA, per germline (reference sequence). V was cut by 0 bases and J by 7 bases, with 16 bases left in between. CDR3 sequence reads: CSARDTGPYNEQYF. For the CDR3, the DNA is TGCAGTGCTAGAGATACCGGTCCGTACAATGAGCAGTACTTC.

This chain uses TRBV19 with TRBJ2-5; 10 bases are shared with TRBD1. The DNA end favors TRBJ2-1, so the J call may be wrong. This CDR3 contains 15 residues. Germline V gene sequence: CDR1 LNHDA, CDR2 SQIVND (reference sequence). CDR3 coding DNA: TGTGCCAGTAGTCGACAGGGGGCAGCTTACAATGAGCAGTTCTTC. It codes for CASSRQGAAYNEQFF.

The gene calls are TRBV10-3 and TRBJ2-5; 10 bases fit TRBD2. With V trimmed by 3 bases and J by 2 bases, 6 bases remained unmatched. The CDR3 runs 16 residues. Germline values: CDR1 ENHRY, CDR2 SYGVKD. This CDR3 reads CAISDFSSGSQETQYF. CDR3 DNA sequence: TGTGCCATCAGTGACTTCTCTAGCGGGAGTCAAGAGACCCAGTACTTC.

This clonotype was seen ten or more times. The chain uses TRBV9 and TRBJ2-2, with D possibly matching TRBD2 (6 bases). From germline, CDR1 is SGDLS and CDR2 YYNGEE. The germline V and J ends were trimmed by 4 bases and 9 bases, with 16 bases remaining between them. The CDR3 extends over 14 amino acids. The CDR3 bases are TGTGCCAGCAGCAAACGTTCAGGGAGGAGGGAGCTGTTTTTT. Protein sequence: CASSKRSGRRELFF.

The chain combines TRBV6-1 with TRBJ1-5; D uncertain. Germline V gene data show CDR1 as MNHNS and CDR2 as SASEGT. V was trimmed by 6 bases and J by 0 bases, leaving 18 bases between them. The CDR3 extends over 17 amino acids. CDR3 in amino acids: CASRKGPGSNSNQPQHF. Here the CDR3 DNA reads TGTGCCAGCAGGAAGGGTCCCGGATCGAATAGCAATCAGCCCCAGCATTTT.

This clonotype was observed many times. The chain uses TRBV14 and TRBJ2-1; TRBD2 aligns across 12 bases. There are 16 residues in the CDR3. Germline V gives CDR1 SGHDN, CDR2 FVKESK. V was clipped by 5 bases and J by 6 bases; unmatched bases: 8. This CDR3 is CASSVSLLAGGNEQFF. CDR3 DNA sequence: TGTGCCAGCAGCGTCAGCTTACTAGCGGGAGGCAATGAGCAGTTCTTC.

Notes on this clonotype: At one end, the junction sequence differs from germline, possibly due to a read error. The rearrangement uses TRBV6-5 and TRBJ1-2; possible D gene TRBD1, 5 bases. This CDR3 spans 13 amino acids. From germline, CDR1 is MNHEY and CDR2 SVGAGI. CDR3 loop: CASSLRGALGCTF. As DNA, the CDR3 is TGTGCCAGCAGCTTACGCGGGGCTCTTGGCTGCACCTTC.

This clonotype appeared a single time. V usage is TRBV29-1 and J usage is TRBJ2-2; D is possibly TRBD1 (8 bases). Germline V gene data show CDR1 as SQVTM and CDR2 as ANQGSEA. Trimming removed 4 bases from V and 1 base from J, with 13 bases in between. This CDR3 contains 15 residues. The CDR3 here is CSVAGGQENTGELFF. The CDR3 bases are TGCAGCGTTGCGGGGGGACAGGAGAACACCGGGGAGCTGTTTTTT.

There are many counts of this clonotype. This rearrangement joins TRBV20-1 to TRBJ1-6; D ambiguous. The CDR3 extends over 16 amino acids. Germline CDR1 and CDR2: DFQATT and SNEGSKA (reference sequence). V gave up 2 bases and J gave up 4 bases, with 15 bases separating them. The CDR3 DNA reads as TGCAGTGCTAGACTCCAGCAAACGACTTATAATTCACCCCTCCACTTT. Its translation is CSARLQQTTYNSPLHF.

The chain joins TRBV5-1 to TRBJ2-2; the match to TRBD2 covers 7 bases. Germline V gene lookup returns CDR1 SGHRS and CDR2 YFSETQ. Germline trimming cut 4 bases from V and 4 bases from J; bases unmatched to any gene: 13. This CDR3 contains 17 residues. The CDR3 region has the DNA TGCGCCAGCAGCCCCCCTGGGCTAGCGGAATCCACCGGGGAGCTGTTTTTT. This translates into CASSPPGLAESTGELFF.

The chain carries TRBV29-1 and TRBJ2-4, with TRBD1 identical over 9 bases. The CDR3 length is 15 residues. In germline, CDR1 is SQVTM, CDR2 ANQGSEA. V gave up 5 bases and J gave up 0 bases; unmatched junction bases: 5. The CDR3 region has the DNA TGCAGCGTTACAACAGGGGGCGAAGCCAAAAACATTCAGTACTTC. It encodes CSVTTGGEAKNIQYF.

In this sample, this clonotype turned up many times. The V and J genes are TRBV14 and TRBJ2-6; the D is unclear. Trimming stripped 1 base from V and 3 bases from J, with 7 bases between. The CDR3 is 15 residues long. Germline V CDR1 and CDR2: SGHDN, FVKESK. The CDR3 DNA reads TGTGCCAGCAGCCAAGGAGGTTATGGGGCCAACGTCCTGACTTTC. This encodes CASSQGGYGANVLTF. The entire variable domain, with the rest obtained from reference TRBV14 and TRBJ2-6, is as follows: EAGVTQFPSHSVIEKGQTVTLRCDPISGHDNLYWYRRVMGKEIKFLLHFVKESKQDESGMPNNRFLAERTGGTYSTLKVQPAELEDSGVYFCASSQGGYGANVLTFGAGSRLTVL.

This clonotype was detected ten times or more. The rearrangement uses TRBV20-1 and TRBJ2-7; 7 bases line up with TRBD2. The V gene end was trimmed by 0 bases and the J gene end by 4 bases; junction bases not matched to a gene: 12. CDR1 is DFQATT and CDR2 is SNEGSKA in the germline V gene (reference sequence). The CDR3 is 16 residues long. The DNA for the CDR3 is TGCAGTGCTAGAGATCCGGGCGGGAGTGGGTCGTACGAGCAGTACTTC. Translated, it gives CSARDPGGSGSYEQYF.

This clonotype was observed many times. The genes are TRBV19 and TRBJ1-5, with D possibly matching TRBD1 (6 bases). Germline V gene sequence: CDR1 LNHDA, CDR2 SQIVND (reference sequence). Trimming left V 6 bases short and J 0 bases short, with 12 bases between. The CDR3 loop spans 15 amino acids. The CDR3 reads CASRHYRDSNQPQHF. As DNA, the CDR3 is TGTGCCAGTAGACACTACAGGGATAGCAATCAGCCCCAGCATTTT.

This clonotype appeared many times. The V and J genes are TRBV10-3 and TRBJ2-7; 9 bases match TRBD1. The CDR3 runs 14 residues. V lost 8 bases, J lost 5 bases, and 10 bases stayed unmatched. The germline V gene has CDR1 ENHRY and CDR2 SYGVKD. The CDR3 sequence: CAISVDRGIHEQYF. The CDR3 DNA follows: TGTGCCATCTCGGTGGACAGGGGCATCCACGAGCAGTACTTC.

This clonotype was counted many times. This chain links TRBV6-2 or TRBV6-3 with TRBJ2-7; D remains ambiguous. CDR1 and CDR2 from the germline V gene are MNHEY and SVGEGT. Trimming took 0 bases from V and 1 from J, leaving 7 bases between them. The CDR3 spans 14 residues. The CDR3, as DNA: TGTGCCAGCAGTTACTCAGGTCGATCCTACGAGCAGTACTTC. Its protein product is CASSYSGRSYEQYF.

The chain joins TRBV9 to TRBJ2-1; TRBD2 aligns across 7 bases. The CDR3 has 15 residues. V dropped 4 bases and J dropped 2; count of bases not matched to a gene: 6. Germline V gives CDR1 SGDLS, CDR2 YYNGEE. The CDR3 DNA reads as TGTGCCAGCAGCCAAGGGCTAGCGGCCTACAATGAGCAGTTCTTC. Its protein is CASSQGLAAYNEQFF.

This clonotype was seen at least ten times. V usage is TRBV6-5 and J usage is TRBJ1-2, with 7 bases aligning to TRBD1. The CDR3 totals 14 residues. Germline CDR1 is MNHEY and CDR2 is SVGAGI. V shed 2 bases and J 8 bases; nucleotides not matched to a gene: 8. CDR3 bases: TGTGCCAGCAGTTACCGGGACAGTCCAGGAGGCTACACCTTC. Its protein product is CASSYRDSPGGYTF.

The rearrangement links TRBV9 to TRBJ2-7, with D hard to call. V was trimmed by 3 bases and J by 5 bases, leaving 18 bases between them. The germline gives CDR1 SGDLS, CDR2 YYNGEE. This CDR3 is built from 15 residues. CDR3 DNA sequence: TGTGCCAGCAGCGCCGGTGCCATCGATCCCCACGAGCAGTACTTC. It codes for CASSAGAIDPHEQYF.

This clonotype was recorded a few times. The genes are TRBV24-1 and TRBJ2-5; 7 nucleotides line up with TRBD1. Germline V lookup: CDR1 KGHDR, CDR2 SFDVKD. The CDR3 sequence is 16 residues long. The ends lost 5 bases at V and 5 bases at J; junction bases unmatched: 13. CDR3 in DNA: TGTGCCACCAGTGCTCAGGGGGAACGGTCATTGGAGACCCAGTACTTC. Its protein product is CATSAQGERSLETQYF.

This clonotype was seen at least ten times. CDR3 nucleotide sequence: TGTGCCAGCAGCTTGTTAGGGGGCGCCTCCGGAAACACCATATATTTT. Protein: CASSLLGGASGNTIYF. The rearrangement uses TRBV5-6 and TRBJ1-3; 7 bases map to TRBD1. The CDR3 extends over 16 amino acids. V dropped 1 base and J dropped 4; count of bases not matched to a gene: 8. CDR1 SGHDT and CDR2 YYEEEE come from the germline V gene.

The V call is TRBV7-9, the J call TRBJ2-3, with 9 positions matching TRBD2. Germline CDR1 reads SEHNR; CDR2 reads FQNEAQ (reference sequence). V gave up 1 base and J gave up 5 bases; unmatched junction bases: 7. The CDR3 extends over 16 amino acids. CDR3 DNA: TGTGCCAGCAGCTTAGAATTTAGCGGGAGCGTAGATACGCAGTATTTT. Amino acids: CASSLEFSGSVDTQYF.